These 22 T cell receptor beta chains originate from one sample sequenced in a study of T cell responses to AZD1222 COVID-19 vaccine. This table comes from immunoSEQ multiplex PCR, and its TCRdb copy is limited to in-frame clones, with some not included. This table holds some 90,000 clones, nearly 90% found once. Sequenced material: peripheral blood, taken on day 0 of AZD1222 vaccination. The receptors here all came from an adult in good health.

The chain joins TRBV6-5 to TRBJ2-1; tentatively, D is TRBD1 (6 bases). V lost 11 bases, J lost 4 bases, and 18 bases lay in between. This CDR3 region has 14 residues. The germline V gene has CDR1 MNHEY and CDR2 SVGAGI. CDR3: CAVSGQGTYNEQFF. CDR3 DNA: TGTGCCGTCTCTGGGCAGGGGACGTACAATGAGCAGTTCTTC.

This clone was detected only a few times. The chain joins TRBV19 to TRBJ1-1; the match to TRBD1 covers 11 bases. The length of the CDR3 is 15 residues. Germline CDR1 is LNHDA and CDR2 is SQIVND (reference sequence). With 4 bases clipped from V and 5 bases from J, the junction kept 6 bases outside the gene matches. CDR3 amino acids: CASSTVGQGGTEAFF. The CDR3 region has the DNA TGTGCCAGTAGTACCGTGGGACAGGGGGGAACTGAAGCTTTCTTT. Complete variable domain (other parts from reference TRBV19 and TRBJ1-1): DGGITQSPKYLFRKEGQNVTLSCEQNLNHDAMYWYRQDPGQGLRLIYYSQIVNDFQKGDIAEGYSVSREKKESFPLTVTSAQKNPTAFYLCASSTVGQGGTEAFFGQGTRLTVV.

The V call is TRBV11-3, the J call TRBJ2-2; 7 positions agree with TRBD1. CDR1 is SGHNT and CDR2 is YENEEA in the germline V gene. J was trimmed by 8 bases and V by 4 bases; bases with no gene match: 16. CDR3 length: 17 residues. The CDR3 sequence: CASSSDRESATSGELFF. In DNA, the CDR3 is TGTGCCAGCAGCTCCGACAGGGAAAGTGCAACTTCGGGGGAGCTGTTTTTT.

The count of this clone is one. This sequence joins TRBV7-3 and TRBJ2-2; 10 bases align to TRBD2. The CDR3 contains 15 residues. Germline lookup yields CDR1 SGHTA and CDR2 FQGTGA. Unmatched junction bases numbered 4, after V lost 5 bases and J lost 4 bases. The CDR3 sequence: CASSEGLATTGELFF. The CDR3 DNA reads as TGTGCCAGCAGCGAGGGACTAGCGACCACCGGGGAGCTGTTTTTT. Using reference TRBV7-3 and TRBJ2-2 for the parts outside the CDR3, the full variable domain is GAGVSQTPSNKVTEKGKYVELRCDPISGHTALYWYRQSLGQGPEFLIYFQGTGAADDSGLPNDRFFAVRPEGSVSTLKIQRTERGDSAVYLCASSEGLATTGELFFGEGSRLTVL.

The chain is built from TRBV19 and TRBJ1-4; D unclear. The germline V gene has CDR1 LNHDA and CDR2 SQIVND (reference sequence). CDR3 size: 16 residues. V lost 3 bases, J lost 0 bases, and 11 bases lay in between. The DNA for the CDR3 is TGTGCCAGTAGTATGGCCGGTACGGCAACTAATGAAAAACTGTTTTTT. Translation: CASSMAGTATNEKLFF.

Here the CDR3 reads CASSLGAYEQYF. CDR3 in DNA: TGTGCCAGCAGCTTGGGGGCGTACGAGCAGTACTTC. The genes are TRBV3-1 (or the pseudogene TRBV3-2) and TRBJ2-7, with D perhaps TRBD1 (6 bases). The V gene's germline CDR1 is LGHDT and CDR2 YNNKEL (reference sequence). The length of the CDR3 is 12 residues. Trimming cost V 5 bases and J 4 bases, with 9 bases left between them.

CDR3 region: CASSPISRVDTEAFF. CDR3 sequence (DNA): TGTGCCAGCAGCCCAATTTCCAGGGTGGACACTGAAGCTTTCTTT. This rearrangement joins TRBV5-6 to TRBJ1-1; tentative D call: TRBD1 (5 bases). The V end lost 4 bases, the J end lost 3 bases, and 16 bases lay between the germline ends. The CDR3 length is 15 residues. In germline, CDR1 is SGHDT, CDR2 YYEEEE.

V and J are TRBV9 and TRBJ1-3; D is unclear. The CDR3 has 14 residues. V was trimmed by 0 bases and J by 8 bases, leaving 12 bases between them. Per the germline V gene, CDR1 is SGDLS and CDR2 is YYNGEE. The DNA of the CDR3 is TGTGCCAGCAGCGTAGGTCCGTCTGGGGACACCATATATTTT. Translation gives CASSVGPSGDTIYF.

By its share, this clone is medium-sized. The CDR3 sequence is CASSQDRGQYSNIQYF. CDR3 DNA sequence: TGTGCCAGCAGCCAGGACAGGGGGCAGTACTCAAACATTCAGTACTTC. V and J are TRBV3-1 (or the pseudogene TRBV3-2) and TRBJ2-4; TRBD1 agrees at 11 bases. The CDR3 spans 16 residues. Germline V gene sequence: CDR1 LGHDT, CDR2 YNNKEL (reference sequence). V dropped 3 bases and J dropped 6; count of bases not matched to a gene: 7.

The CDR3 DNA follows: TGTGCCAGCAAGGGAAGCGGGAGGGCCCCAGATACGCAGTATTTT. The encoded protein is CASKGSGRAPDTQYF. The V gene is TRBV6-5, the J gene TRBJ2-3; 10 bases map to TRBD2. The germline CDR1 and CDR2 sequences are MNHEY and SVGAGI. The junction had 8 bases not matched to a gene; V was cut back by 7 bases and J by 4 bases. The CDR3 length is 15 residues.

This chain uses TRBV4-1 with TRBJ2-1; the D is unclear. The germline V gene encodes CDR1 MGHRA and CDR2 YSYEKL. The CDR3 is 16 amino acids. With 1 base removed from V and 9 bases from J, the gap between germline ends came to 19 bases. DNA of the CDR3: TGCGCCAGCAGCCAAGGGCACGGTCAGTGGGGTTCTGAGCAGTTCTTC. It codes for CASSQGHGQWGSEQFF.

DNA of the CDR3: TGTGCCAGCAGCTCGGACAGGGTCAACTATGGCTACACCTTC. This gives the protein CASSSDRVNYGYTF. The V and J genes are TRBV5-4 and TRBJ1-2; 8 positions match TRBD1. With 3 bases clipped from V and 2 bases from J, the junction kept 3 bases outside the gene matches. Germline CDR1 and CDR2: SGHNT and YYREEE (reference sequence). CDR3 size: 14 residues. Full variable domain (remainder filled in from reference TRBV5-4 and TRBJ1-2): ETGVTQSPTHLIKTRGQQVTLRCSSQSGHNTVSWYQQALGQGPQFIFQYYREEENGRGNFPPRFSGLQFPNYSSELNVNALELDDSALYLCASSSDRVNYGYTFGSGTRLTVV.

CDR3 DNA: TGTGCCAGCAGCCATTGGGGACAGGGTACCTCTGGAAACACCATATATTTT. Residues: CASSHWGQGTSGNTIYF. The chain has TRBV3-1 (or the pseudogene TRBV3-2) and TRBJ1-3; 9 bases are shared with TRBD1. After removal of 3 bases from V and 0 bases from J, the junction contained 6 bases not matched to a gene. This CDR3 spans 17 amino acids. Looked up from germline, CDR1 is LGHDT and CDR2 is YNNKEL (reference sequence).

This chain uses TRBV12-3 or TRBV12-4 with TRBJ1-2; 7 bases map to TRBD1. J lost 4 bases, V lost 3 bases, and 2 bases had no gene match. This CDR3 contains 13 residues. The CDR3: CASSFGTVYGYTF. Written as DNA, the CDR3 is TGTGCCAGCAGTTTCGGGACAGTCTATGGCTACACCTTC.

The chain couples TRBV2 to TRBJ1-5; no reliable D call. Germline CDR1 SNHLY, CDR2 FYNNEI. V was pared by 3 bases and J by 2 bases, with 8 bases between. The CDR3 contains 14 residues. The CDR3 is CASSEGQGNQPQHF. The CDR3 DNA reads as TGTGCCAGCAGTGAGGGTCAGGGCAATCAGCCCCAGCATTTT. The variable domain in full, with the rest retrieved from reference TRBV2 and TRBJ1-5, is EPEVTQTPSHQVTQMGQEVILRCVPISNHLYFYWYRQILGQKVEFLVSFYNNEISEKSEIFDDQFSVERPDGSNFTLKIRSTKLEDSAMYFCASSEGQGNQPQHFGDGTRLSIL.

The chain couples TRBV18 to TRBJ2-5, with TRBD1 matching over 7 bases. With V trimmed by 6 bases and J by 0 bases, 10 bases remained unmatched. The length of the CDR3 is 16 residues. Looked up from germline, CDR1 is KGHSH and CDR2 is LQKENI. The CDR3: CASSPPLQGYQETQYF. The CDR3 DNA sequence: TGTGCCAGCTCCCCCCCCCTACAGGGGTACCAAGAGACCCAGTACTTC.

CDR3 DNA: TGCGCCAGCAGCCAAGTATCTTTGGGCGTTGAAGACACTGAAGCTTTCTTT. Residues: CASSQVSLGVEDTEAFF. J is TRBJ1-1 and V is TRBV4-3; D not resolved. Germline V lookup: CDR1 LGHNA, CDR2 YSLEER. The germline V and J ends were trimmed by 1 base and 3 bases, with 18 bases remaining between them. CDR3 length: 17 amino acids.

Note on this clone: A read error may account for a junction end that differs from germline. V and J are TRBV5-1 and TRBJ2-1; 9 nucleotides line up with TRBD2. This CDR3 is built from 18 residues. CDR1 and CDR2 from the germline V gene are SGHRS and YFSETQ. The CDR3 sequence is CASTLVLAGISSYNEQFF. The CDR3 DNA reads TGCGCCAGCACCTTGGTGCTAGCGGGGATTAGCTCCTACAATGAGCAGTTCTTC.

The chain links TRBV7-2 to TRBJ2-7; 8 bases map to TRBD1. Losses at the gene ends were 5 bases for V and 4 bases for J; bases not matched to a gene: 10. Germline V lookup: CDR1 SGHTA, CDR2 FQGNSA. The CDR3 has 15 residues. The CDR3 nucleotides read TGTGCCAGCAGCCTAGGACAGGGACCCTTTTACGAGCAGTACTTC. Its translation: CASSLGQGPFYEQYF.

This chain links TRBV27 with TRBJ1-4; D uncertain. V was pared by 5 bases and J by 3 bases, with 10 bases between. Germline CDR1 MNHEY, CDR2 SMNVEV (reference sequence). This CDR3 is built from 14 residues. The CDR3, as DNA: TGTGCCAGCAGTCCCTGGGTTTCTAATGAAAAACTGTTTTTT. Translating it yields CASSPWVSNEKLFF.

The chain joins TRBV7-8 to TRBJ2-1; perhaps TRBD2 as D (5 bases). CDR3 length equals 15 residues. CDR1 is SGHVS and CDR2 is FQNEAQ in the germline V gene. Deletions cut 3 bases from V and 10 bases from J, with 19 bases between. The CDR3 nucleotides read TGTGCCAGCAGCTTTCGAGGGCCGGCATCCAACGAGCAGTTCTTC. Its translation is CASSFRGPASNEQFF.

The chain recombines TRBV19 with TRBJ2-1; D possibly corresponds to TRBD2 (5 bases). The CDR3 runs 16 residues. The ends were cut back, 3 bases at V and 2 bases at J, with 14 bases in the middle. CDR1 and CDR2 (germline): LNHDA, SQIVND (reference sequence). The DNA for the CDR3 is TGTGCCAGTAGTATTGGTAGCGCGGTTCCCTACAATGAGCAGTTCTTC. Amino acid sequence: CASSIGSAVPYNEQFF.